This is a list of T cell receptor beta chains from one sample in a study of cytomegalovirus exposure and HLA in healthy donors. Sequencing used immunoSEQ multiplex PCR; TCRdb keeps in-frame clones, though not all of them. The data hold around 110,000 clones, with roughly 70% observed a single time. Sequences were obtained from PBMCs. The receptors shown here come from a woman in her 30s in good health and CMV-seronegative. Each CDR3 is given with its conserved first and last residue. A D gene is named only where the DNA matches it firmly. Expanded clones get a size class; other rows say once, few or many, or leave the size out.

d_call clone_size j_call v_call cdr3_aa cdr3_nt
- - TRBJ1-2 TRBV4-2 CASSQDSGGNYGYTF TGTGCCAGCAGCCAAGATTCGGGCGGGAACTATGGCTACACCTTC
TRBD2 - TRBJ2-1 TRBV6-6 CASSYRTSGIQNEQFF TGTGCCAGCAGTTACAGAACTAGCGGGATTCAGAATGAGCAGTTCTTC
TRBD1 - TRBJ2-2 TRBV6-1 CASMRQGNTGELFF TGTGCCAGCATGAGACAGGGCAACACCGGGGAGCTGTTTTTT
- - TRBJ1-5 TRBV30 CAWTGESNQPQHF TGTGCCTGGACAGGGGAAAGCAATCAGCCCCAGCATTTT
TRBD1 once TRBJ1-1 TRBV7-8 CASSSQGANTEAFF TGTGCCAGCAGTTCACAGGGGGCTAACACTGAAGCTTTCTTT
TRBD1 - TRBJ2-3 TRBV6-5 CATRDRVPDTQYF TGTGCCACCCGGGACAGGGTCCCAGATACGCAGTATTTT
- once TRBJ2-2 TRBV10-2 CASSAQGAANTGELFF TGCGCCAGCAGCGCCCAAGGGGCGGCGAACACCGGGGAGCTGTTTTTT
TRBD1 few TRBJ1-2 TRBV5-8 CASSMPGQWYRYTF TGTGCCAGCAGCATGCCGGGACAGTGGTATCGCTACACCTTC
- once TRBJ1-3 TRBV10-1 CASSPPSSGNTIYF TGCGCCAGCAGCCCCCCGAGCTCTGGAAACACCATATATTTT
TRBD1 - TRBJ1-2 TRBV18 CASSPDRGNGYTF TGTGCCAGCTCACCTGACAGGGGAAATGGCTACACCTTC
- - TRBJ1-1 TRBV18 CASSQRTGTEAFF TGTGCCAGCTCGCAAAGGACGGGGACTGAAGCTTTCTTT
TRBD1 once TRBJ1-4 TRBV30 CAWSSKETGREKLFF TGTGCCTGGAGTAGCAAGGAGACAGGGCGGGAAAAACTGTTTTTT
- few TRBJ1-2 TRBV2 CASPQGLSGYTF TGTGCCAGCCCTCAGGGACTGTCTGGCTACACCTTC
TRBD2 few TRBJ2-7 TRBV7-2 CASSLVGVAGGGSYEQYF TGTGCCAGCAGCTTAGTGGGGGTAGCGGGGGGTGGCTCCTACGAGCAGTACTTC
- - TRBJ2-1 TRBV11-1 CASSFRRQGRLNEQFF TGTGCCAGCAGCTTCCGTCGGCAGGGGCGTCTCAATGAGCAGTTCTTC
- once TRBJ1-1 TRBV5-6 CASAGRGRGFSEAFF TGTGCCAGCGCGGGGCGGGGGAGAGGGTTTTCTGAAGCTTTCTTT
- - TRBJ2-1 TRBV6-5 CASSVPLGEQFF TGTGCCAGCAGTGTACCACTCGGGGAGCAGTTCTTC
- - TRBJ1-4 TRBV4-3 CASSQGTYSTNEKLFF TGCGCCAGCAGCCAAGGGACTTATTCAACTAATGAAAAACTGTTTTTT
- - TRBJ1-6 TRBV11-2 CASSFSLGALHF TGTGCCAGCAGCTTCAGCCTCGGGGCCCTCCACTTT
TRBD1 - TRBJ1-2 TRBV29-1 CSAQQGQSNGYTF TGCAGCGCGCAACAGGGACAGAGTAATGGCTACACCTTC
- - TRBJ2-1 TRBV30 CAWRRQRTTYNEQFF TGTGCCTGGAGAAGACAGCGAACAACCTACAATGAGCAGTTCTTC
- - TRBJ2-2 TRBV7-9 CATSWSLTGELFF TGTGCCACTTCGTGGAGCCTAACCGGGGAGCTGTTTTTT
- few TRBJ1-1 TRBV29-1 CSVEGSQSRAFF TGCAGCGTTGAAGGAAGCCAGTCCAGGGCTTTCTTT